The next 24 T cell receptor beta chains were all read from a single sample in a study of blood T cell repertoires in COVID-19. Data came from immunoSEQ multiplex PCR; TCRdb stores just in-frame clones and leaves some out. The data hold 180,000 or so clones, with around 88% observed a single time. Sequencing was carried out using PBMCs or T cells enriched from blood (not recorded which). All receptors come from a young woman who had recovered from COVID-19.

J is TRBJ2-5 and V is TRBV6-1; tentatively, D is TRBD1 (6 bases). CDR1 and CDR2 (germline): MNHNS, SASEGT. V dropped 2 bases and J dropped 1 base, with 17 bases sitting between them. The CDR3 totals 17 residues. DNA of the CDR3: TGTGCCAGCAGTGAATATTTGGACAACAGGGCCCAAGAGACCCAGTACTTC. Protein product: CASSEYLDNRAQETQYF.

The V call is TRBV7-9, the J call TRBJ2-6; no firm D call. CDR1 SEHNR and CDR2 FQNEAQ come from the germline V gene (reference sequence). The CDR3 is made up of 17 amino acids. V gave up 1 base and J gave up 0 bases, with 10 bases separating them. This CDR3 reads CASSLGVESSGANVLTF. The DNA of the CDR3 is TGTGCCAGCAGCTTAGGAGTAGAGAGCTCTGGGGCCAACGTCCTGACTTTC. Filled out from reference TRBV7-9 and TRBJ2-6, the complete variable domain reads DTGVSQNPRHKITKRGQNVTFRCDPISEHNRLYWYRQTLGQGPEFLTYFQNEAQLEKSRLLSDRFSAERPKGSFSTLEIQRTEQGDSAMYLCASSLGVESSGANVLTFGAGSRLTVL.

This chain links TRBV5-1 with TRBJ2-5, with 9 nucleotides matching TRBD1. CDR1 is SGHRS, CDR2 YFSETQ, per germline. This CDR3 comprises 14 residues. V dropped 3 bases and J dropped 4; count of bases not matched to a gene: 4. The CDR3 DNA reads as TGCGCCAGCAGCTCTACAGGGGGCGGAGAGACCCAGTACTTC. Translation: CASSSTGGGETQYF.

The V and J genes are TRBV9 and TRBJ2-3, with 12 positions matching TRBD2. The CDR3 totals 19 residues. The germline CDR1 and CDR2 sequences are SGDLS and YYNGEE. Trimming removed 0 bases from V and 1 base from J; junction bases left unmatched: 9. CDR3 residues: CASSVGSRLAGVGTDTQYF. For the CDR3, the DNA is TGTGCCAGCAGCGTAGGATCGAGACTAGCGGGAGTGGGCACAGATACGCAGTATTTT. Variable domain in full (rest from reference TRBV9 and TRBJ2-3): DSGVTQTPKHLITATGQRVTLRCSPRSGDLSVYWYQQSLDQGLQFLIQYYNGEERAKGNILERFSAQQFPDLHSELNLSSLELGDSALYFCASSVGSRLAGVGTDTQYFGPGTRLTVL.

CDR3 in amino acids: CASSTGTAITGELFF. DNA for the CDR3: TGTGCCAGCAGCACCGGGACAGCAATAACCGGGGAGCTGTTTTTT. V usage is TRBV7-2 and J usage is TRBJ2-2, with 7 bases that match TRBD1. CDR3 size: 15 residues. Germline CDR1 and CDR2: SGHTA and FQGNSA. V lost 5 bases, J lost 5 bases, and 8 bases stayed unmatched. Full variable domain (missing parts from reference TRBV7-2 and TRBJ2-2): GAGVSQSPSNKVTEKGKDVELRCDPISGHTALYWYRQSLGQGLEFLIYFQGNSAPDKSGLPSDRFSAERTGGSVSTLTIQRTQQEDSAVYLCASSTGTAITGELFFGEGSRLTVL.

J is TRBJ2-7 and V is TRBV28; the match to TRBD2 covers 12 bases. Germline V lookup: CDR1 MDHEN, CDR2 SYDVKM. V shed 0 bases and J 1 base; nucleotides not matched to a gene: 13. The CDR3 has 20 amino acids. For the CDR3, the DNA is TGTGCCAGCAGTTTATGGTCGGGCAGGGCACTAGCGGGAGGATCCTACGAGCAGTACTTC. Translated, it gives CASSLWSGRALAGGSYEQYF.

J is TRBJ2-5 and V is TRBV24-1; weak D call: TRBD1 (6 bases). The CDR3 contains 15 residues. Per the germline V gene, CDR1 is KGHDR and CDR2 is SFDVKD. V was pared by 6 bases and J by 2 bases, with 15 bases between. This CDR3 reads CATSSTTDRQETQYF. CDR3 coding DNA: TGTGCCACCAGTTCTACTACTGACAGGCAAGAGACCCAGTACTTC.

The chain combines TRBV28 with TRBJ2-2, with D perhaps TRBD1 (5 bases). The CDR3 is 14 amino acids. Germline V lookup: CDR1 MDHEN, CDR2 SYDVKM. V was trimmed by 2 bases and J by 5 bases, leaving 9 bases between them. The CDR3 loop is CASSLNRRTGELFF. In DNA form, the CDR3 reads TGTGCCAGCAGTTTAAACAGGAGAACCGGGGAGCTGTTTTTT.

As for this clone: Other DNA sequences from this sample encode an identical CDR3 as well. This chain uses TRBV3-1 (or the pseudogene TRBV3-2) with TRBJ2-7; 10 nucleotides match TRBD2. Looked up from germline, CDR1 is LGHDT and CDR2 is YNNKEL (reference sequence). This CDR3 spans 16 amino acids. With 4 bases clipped from V and 4 bases from J, the junction kept 10 bases outside the gene matches. The CDR3 reads CASSLGLAASSYEQYF. CDR3 sequence (DNA): TGTGCCAGCAGCCTCGGACTAGCGGCCTCTTCATACGAGCAGTACTTC.

This clone appeared a single time. V gene TRBV10-3 combines with J gene TRBJ2-2; 10 bases are a match to TRBD1. J gave up 5 bases and V 4 bases, and 10 bases lay outside the gene matches. The germline gives CDR1 ENHRY, CDR2 SYGVKD. There are 17 residues in the CDR3. CDR3 in DNA: TGTGCCATCAGTGGTGCGCCCGGGACAGGGGTTACCGGGGAGCTGTTTTTT. This gives the protein CAISGAPGTGVTGELFF.

This chain uses TRBV12-3 or TRBV12-4 with TRBJ1-2; tentatively, D is TRBD1 (5 bases). The CDR3 extends over 13 amino acids. Deletions cut 2 bases from V and 4 bases from J, with 8 bases between. The CDR3 loop is CASSLQGTYGYTF. CDR3 nucleotide sequence: TGTGCCAGCAGTTTACAGGGCACCTATGGCTACACCTTC.

V and J are TRBV5-1 and TRBJ1-6, with 7 nucleotides matching TRBD1. The CDR3 has 16 residues. Germline V gives CDR1 SGHRS, CDR2 YFSETQ. Trimming removed 0 bases from V and 6 bases from J; junction bases left unmatched: 6. The CDR3 loop reads CASSLGSAGGNSPLHF. CDR3 in DNA: TGCGCCAGCAGCTTGGGATCCGCAGGGGGTAATTCACCCCTCCACTTT.

The genes are TRBV6-4 and TRBJ1-1; 8 bases are shared with TRBD1. V was pared by 4 bases and J by 5 bases, with 6 bases of the junction left unmatched. The length of the CDR3 is 14 residues. CDR1 is MRHNA and CDR2 is SNTAGT in the germline V gene. CDR3: CASSGSRGQTEAFF. The CDR3 nucleotides read TGTGCCAGCAGTGGGAGCAGGGGGCAGACTGAAGCTTTCTTT.

The V gene is TRBV25-1, the J gene TRBJ2-3; TRBD1 might be the D (6 bases). The V end lost 6 bases, the J end lost 0 bases, and 16 bases lay between the germline ends. This CDR3 region has 16 residues. The germline V gene encodes CDR1 MGHDK and CDR2 SYGVNS. This chain's CDR3 is CASRGIGQNSTDTQYF. The CDR3 region has the DNA TGTGCCAGCAGAGGTATCGGACAGAACAGCACAGATACGCAGTATTTT.

The chain uses TRBV7-8 and TRBJ2-3; TRBD1 matches 9 bases. After removal of 5 bases from V and 6 bases from J, the junction contained 9 bases not matched to a gene. The CDR3 runs 15 residues. Germline values: CDR1 SGHVS, CDR2 FQNEAQ. The CDR3 spells CASSPGTGRIDTQYF. For the CDR3, the DNA is TGTGCCAGCAGCCCAGGGACAGGGCGGATCGATACGCAGTATTTT.

This chain joins TRBV5-4 and TRBJ2-7; 9 nucleotides match TRBD1. The germline V gene encodes CDR1 SGHNT and CDR2 YYREEE (reference sequence). Trimming cost V 4 bases and J 6 bases; bases outside gene matches: 14. The CDR3 loop spans 16 amino acids. The CDR3 coding sequence is TGTGCCAGCAGCACCGCGTCCGGGACAGGGCTCCGCGAGCAGTACTTC. Its protein is CASSTASGTGLREQYF.

V is TRBV7-9 and J is TRBJ2-3, with D possibly being TRBD1 (5 bases). The CDR3 length is 16 residues. Trimming shortened V by 0 bases and J by 0 bases, and 10 bases separated the two germline ends. Per the germline V gene, CDR1 is SEHNR and CDR2 is FQNEAQ (reference sequence). The chain's CDR3 is CASSLAEGASTDTQYF. The CDR3 nucleotides are TGTGCCAGCAGCTTAGCGGAAGGGGCCAGCACAGATACGCAGTATTTT.

This clone was detected only once. The chain combines TRBV11-2 with TRBJ1-1; 8 bases are a match to TRBD1. The germline V gene has CDR1 SGHAT and CDR2 FQNNGV. The length of the CDR3 is 15 residues. Trimming removed 5 bases from V and 6 bases from J; junction bases left unmatched: 11. The CDR3 DNA follows: TGTGCCAGCAGCCCGGGACAGGACCGGCGGGCTGAAGCTTTCTTT. Protein product: CASSPGQDRRAEAFF. The variable domain in full, completed from reference TRBV11-2 and TRBJ1-1, reads EAGVAQSPRYKIIEKRQSVAFWCNPISGHATLYWYQQILGQGPKLLIQFQNNGVVDDSQLPKDRFSAERLKGVDSTLKIQPAKLEDSAVYLCASSPGQDRRAEAFFGQGTRLTVV.

V is TRBV24-1 and J is TRBJ1-2, with 10 bases that match TRBD1. Germline V CDR1 and CDR2: KGHDR, SFDVKD. Trimming took 3 bases from V and 0 from J; bases not matched to a gene: 3. There are 16 residues in the CDR3. CDR3 in DNA: TGTGCCACCAGTGATCCCGGGACAGGGGCTAACTATGGCTACACCTTC. The encoded protein is CATSDPGTGANYGYTF.

The rearrangement links TRBV7-9 to TRBJ2-7; D is possibly TRBD1 (5 bases). The CDR3 sequence is 14 residues long. With 5 bases removed from V and 1 base from J, the gap between germline ends came to 12 bases. Germline CDR1 SEHNR, CDR2 FQNEAQ (reference sequence). CDR3 in DNA: TGTGCCAGCAGCCAACGCACAGGTTCCTACGAGCAGTACTTC. It specifies CASSQRTGSYEQYF.

The chain uses TRBV5-1 and TRBJ2-1, with 12 bases fitting TRBD2. Per the germline V gene, CDR1 is SGHRS and CDR2 is YFSETQ. V shed 1 base, J shed 6 bases, and the junction held 11 bases outside the gene matches. This CDR3 is built from 18 residues. CDR3 in DNA: TGCGCCAGCAGCTTGCCTGGACTAGCGGGAACTGAGGCCAATGAGCAGTTCTTC. Translation: CASSLPGLAGTEANEQFF.

The rearrangement joins TRBV4-1 to TRBJ2-1, with 16 bases lining up with TRBD2. In germline, CDR1 is MGHRA, CDR2 YSYEKL. The CDR3 extends over 17 amino acids. With 3 bases clipped from V and 7 bases from J, the junction kept 6 bases outside the gene matches. This CDR3 is CASSHGTSGRARNEQFF. In DNA, the CDR3 is TGCGCCAGCAGCCACGGGACTAGCGGGAGGGCCAGGAATGAGCAGTTCTTC.

The chain is built from TRBV27 and TRBJ1-2; weak D call: TRBD1 (5 bases). The CDR3 has 14 residues. Germline lookup yields CDR1 MNHEY and CDR2 SMNVEV (reference sequence). V lost 3 bases to trimming and J lost 3 bases, with 11 bases between them. The CDR3 sequence is CASSFAEQDYGYTF. CDR3 nucleotides: TGTGCCAGCAGTTTCGCGGAACAGGACTATGGCTACACCTTC.

The gene calls are TRBV27 and TRBJ1-1; D is unresolved. Germline values: CDR1 MNHEY, CDR2 SMNVEV (reference sequence). The V gene lost 8 bases and the J gene lost 1 base, with 11 bases spanning the gap. The CDR3 is 13 amino acids. The CDR3 nucleotides read TGTGCCAGCTTGGCCGAATGGAACACTGAAGCTTTCTTT. Translation gives CASLAEWNTEAFF.